This T cell receptor beta chain came from a study of shared clonotypes between healthy human individuals. The study, taken as a whole, reports: Several donors held roughly 5% of naive CD4 clonotypes in common.

Healthy HIV-negative adults with no recent acute infections or vaccinations were recruited as donors. Sorted-subset replicate PCRs used 200 ng DNA, 25,000 to 30,000 T cell genomes. Profiling relied on immunoSEQ multiplex PCR, and the TCRdb table lists in-frame clones only, not all of them. The sample carries about 600,000 clones, around 97% recorded once. Details on this clone: Its antigen is still unknown.

The V and J ends lost 4 bases and 3 bases respectively, with 16 bases between them. The germline V gene encodes CDR1 SGHNT and CDR2 YYREEE (reference sequence). The CDR3 has 16 amino acids. The rearrangement links TRBV5-4 to TRBJ1-4, with TRBD1 as a possible D gene (5 bases). The material sequenced was naive CD4+ T cells sorted from blood. Sample subset: CD45RA+ positively selected. The clonotype comes from a woman in her twenties or thirties in good health. CDR3: CASSPGTPRSNEKLFF. In DNA form, the CDR3 reads TGTGCCAGCAGCCCCGGGACTCCCAGATCTAATGAAAAACTGTTTTTT.